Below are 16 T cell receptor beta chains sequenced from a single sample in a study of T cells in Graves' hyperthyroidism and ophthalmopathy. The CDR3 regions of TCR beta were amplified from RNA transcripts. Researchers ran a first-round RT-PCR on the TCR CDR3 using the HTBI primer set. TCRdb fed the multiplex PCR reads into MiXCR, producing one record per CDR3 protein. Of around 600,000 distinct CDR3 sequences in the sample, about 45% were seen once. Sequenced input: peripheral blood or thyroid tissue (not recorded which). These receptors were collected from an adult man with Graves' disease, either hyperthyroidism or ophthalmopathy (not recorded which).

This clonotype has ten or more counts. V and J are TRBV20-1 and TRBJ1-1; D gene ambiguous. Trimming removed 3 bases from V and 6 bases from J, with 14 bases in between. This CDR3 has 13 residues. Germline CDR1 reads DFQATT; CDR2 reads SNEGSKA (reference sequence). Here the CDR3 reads CSARAVGFAEAFF. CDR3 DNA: TGCAGTGCTAGGGCAGTTGGGTTCGCTGAAGCTTTCTTT.

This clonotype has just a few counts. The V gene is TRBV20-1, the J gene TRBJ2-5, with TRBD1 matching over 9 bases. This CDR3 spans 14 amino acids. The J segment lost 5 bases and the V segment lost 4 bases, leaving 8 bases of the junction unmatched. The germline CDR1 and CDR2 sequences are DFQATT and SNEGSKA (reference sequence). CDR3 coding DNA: TGCAGTGCTACCGGGACAGGGAGGTGGGAGACCCAGTACTTC. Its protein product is CSATGTGRWETQYF.

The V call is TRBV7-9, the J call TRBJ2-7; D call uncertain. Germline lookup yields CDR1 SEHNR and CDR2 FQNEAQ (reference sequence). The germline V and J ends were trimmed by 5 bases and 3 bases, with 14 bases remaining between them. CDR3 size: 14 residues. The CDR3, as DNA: TGTGCCAGCAGCCAAGTTCTGGGAATCTACGAGCAGTACTTC. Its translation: CASSQVLGIYEQYF.

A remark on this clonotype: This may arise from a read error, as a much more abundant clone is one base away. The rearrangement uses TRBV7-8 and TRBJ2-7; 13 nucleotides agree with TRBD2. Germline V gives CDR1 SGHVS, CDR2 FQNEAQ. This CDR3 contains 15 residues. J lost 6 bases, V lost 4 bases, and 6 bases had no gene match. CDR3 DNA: TGTGCCAGCAGCTCCCGGACTAGCGGGAGCGTCGAGCAGTACTTC. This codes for CASSSRTSGSVEQYF.

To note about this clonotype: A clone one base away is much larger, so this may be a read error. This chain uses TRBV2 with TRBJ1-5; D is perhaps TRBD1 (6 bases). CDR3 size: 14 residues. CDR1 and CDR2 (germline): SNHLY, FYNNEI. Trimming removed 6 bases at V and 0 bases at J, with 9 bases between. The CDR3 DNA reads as TGTGCCAGCAGGGGGGCCGTTAGCAATCAGCCCCAGCATTTT. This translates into CASRGAVSNQPQHF.

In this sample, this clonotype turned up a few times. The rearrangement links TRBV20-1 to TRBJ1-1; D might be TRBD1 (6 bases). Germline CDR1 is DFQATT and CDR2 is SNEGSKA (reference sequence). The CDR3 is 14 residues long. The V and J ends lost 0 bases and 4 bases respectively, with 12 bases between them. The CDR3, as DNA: TGCAGTGCTAGAGATTCAGGGGATACCACTGAAGCTTTCTTT. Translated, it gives CSARDSGDTTEAFF.

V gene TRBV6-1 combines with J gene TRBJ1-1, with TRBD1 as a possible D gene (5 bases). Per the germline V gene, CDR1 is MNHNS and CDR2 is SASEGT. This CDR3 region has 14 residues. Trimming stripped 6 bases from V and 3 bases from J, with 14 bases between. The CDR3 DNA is TGTGCCAGCAGCCGACAGCCGCCGGACACTGAAGCTTTCTTT. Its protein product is CASSRQPPDTEAFF.

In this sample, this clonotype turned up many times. CDR3: CASSLGQINEEQYF. The CDR3 bases are TGTGCCAGCAGCTTGGGACAGATAAACGAAGAGCAGTACTTC. V and J are TRBV7-9 and TRBJ2-7; 7 bases are shared with TRBD1. Trimming cost V 3 bases and J 7 bases; bases outside gene matches: 9. Per the germline V gene, CDR1 is SEHNR and CDR2 is FQNEAQ (reference sequence). The CDR3 length is 14 residues.

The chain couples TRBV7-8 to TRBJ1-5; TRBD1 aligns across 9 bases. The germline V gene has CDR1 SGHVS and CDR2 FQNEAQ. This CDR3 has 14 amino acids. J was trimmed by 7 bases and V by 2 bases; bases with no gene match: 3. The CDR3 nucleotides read TGTGCCAGCAGCTTAACAGGGGGCATGCAGCCCCAGCATTTT. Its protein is CASSLTGGMQPQHF.

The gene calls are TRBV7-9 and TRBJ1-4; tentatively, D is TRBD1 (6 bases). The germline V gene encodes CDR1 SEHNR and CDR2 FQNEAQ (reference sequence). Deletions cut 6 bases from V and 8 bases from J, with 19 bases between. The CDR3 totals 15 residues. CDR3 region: CASSFSGTPNEKLFF. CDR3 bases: TGTGCCAGCAGTTTTTCCGGGACACCGAACGAAAAACTGTTTTTT.

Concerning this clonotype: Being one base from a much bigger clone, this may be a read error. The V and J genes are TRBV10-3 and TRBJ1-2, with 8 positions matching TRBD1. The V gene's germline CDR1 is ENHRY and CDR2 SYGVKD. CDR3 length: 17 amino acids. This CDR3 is CAISESWQGAQDYSYTF. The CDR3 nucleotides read TGTGCCATCAGTGAGTCGTGGCAGGGGGCGCAGGACTATAGCTACACCTTC.

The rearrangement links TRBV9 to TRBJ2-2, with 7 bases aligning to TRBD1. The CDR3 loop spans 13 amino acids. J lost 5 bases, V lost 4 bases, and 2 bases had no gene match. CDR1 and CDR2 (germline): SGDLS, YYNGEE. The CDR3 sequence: CASSPGGTGELFF. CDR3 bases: TGTGCCAGCAGCCCAGGGGGAACCGGGGAGCTGTTTTTT.

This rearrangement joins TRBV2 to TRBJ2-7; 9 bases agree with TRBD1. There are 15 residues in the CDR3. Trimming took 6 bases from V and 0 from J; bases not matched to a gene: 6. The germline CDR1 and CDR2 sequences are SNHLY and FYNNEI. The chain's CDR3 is CASSATGGHSYEQYF. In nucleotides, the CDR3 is TGTGCCAGCAGCGCGACAGGGGGGCACTCCTACGAGCAGTACTTC.

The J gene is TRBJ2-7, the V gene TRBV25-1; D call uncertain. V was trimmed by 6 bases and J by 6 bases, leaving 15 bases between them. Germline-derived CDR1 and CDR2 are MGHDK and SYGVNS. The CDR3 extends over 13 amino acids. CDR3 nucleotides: TGTGCCAGCAGCCAAGGGCTACCCTCCGAGCAGTACTTC. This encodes CASSQGLPSEQYF.

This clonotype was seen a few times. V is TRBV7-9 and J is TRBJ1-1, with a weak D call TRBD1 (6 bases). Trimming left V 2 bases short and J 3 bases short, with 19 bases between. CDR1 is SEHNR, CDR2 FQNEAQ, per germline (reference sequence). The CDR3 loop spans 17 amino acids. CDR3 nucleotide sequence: TGTGCCAGCAGCTTAAGGGGAAGGGGGTTAGAGGACACTGAAGCTTTCTTT. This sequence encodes CASSLRGRGLEDTEAFF.

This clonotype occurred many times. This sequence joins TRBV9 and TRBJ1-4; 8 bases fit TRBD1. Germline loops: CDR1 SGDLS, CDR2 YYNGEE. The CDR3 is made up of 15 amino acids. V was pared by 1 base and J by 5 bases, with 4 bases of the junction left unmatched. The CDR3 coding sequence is TGTGCCAGCAGCGTATACGACAGGGGAAATGAAAAACTGTTTTTT. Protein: CASSVYDRGNEKLFF.